Listed below are T cell receptor beta chains from one sample, sequenced in a study of T cell responses to AZD1222 COVID-19 vaccine. TCRdb keeps only in-frame clones here, not all; method: immunoSEQ multiplex PCR. The sample contains roughly 70,000 clones, 75% to 90% of which appear only once. The sequenced sample was peripheral blood, obtained on day 0 of AZD1222 vaccination. These receptors came from an adult in good health. The CDR3 runs from the conserved cysteine through the conserved F or W. D genes are given only for firm matches. Clone size is given for some rows only: seen once, a few or many times, or a class if the clone is expanded.

v_call	d_call	clone_size	j_call	cdr3_nt	cdr3_aa
TRBV15	NA	NA	TRBJ1-2	TGTGCCACCAGCAGACCTCAGGGAATCGGTGGCTACACCTTC	CATSRPQGIGGYTF
TRBV12-3/TRBV12-4	NA	NA	TRBJ2-4	TGTGCCAGCAGCCCCGGGACTGGACGCATTCAGTACTTC	CASSPGTGRIQYF
TRBV2	NA	NA	TRBJ2-7	TGTGCCAGCAGGGGTAGGGGGTCCTACGAGCAGTACTTC	CASRGRGSYEQYF
TRBV12-3/TRBV12-4	NA	once	TRBJ1-1	TGTGCCAGCAGGATACAGGTGAACACTGAAGCTTTCTTT	CASRIQVNTEAFF
TRBV9	NA	NA	TRBJ2-5	TGTGCCAGCAGCTTCGGAGAGACCCAGTACTTC	CASSFGETQYF
TRBV5-1	TRBD1	few	TRBJ2-1	TGCGCCAGCAGCACGACAGGGGGCGGGCAAGGCAATGAGCAGTTCTTC	CASSTTGGGQGNEQFF
TRBV19	NA	once	TRBJ1-5	TGTGCCAGTAGTACCGACCCTCGAGGGGCGGTCAATCAGCCCCAGCATTTT	CASSTDPRGAVNQPQHF
TRBV24-1	NA	NA	TRBJ2-3	TGTGCCACCAGTGATTTGCCTGAAGGGGAAATGACAGATACGCAGTATTTT	CATSDLPEGEMTDTQYF
TRBV3-1/TRBV3-2	NA	NA	TRBJ1-1	TGTGCCAGCAGCCAGAACCCAAGTGAAGCTTTCTTT	CASSQNPSEAFF
TRBV11-2	TRBD2	NA	TRBJ2-3	TGTGCCAGCAGCTCGTTAGCGGGAGGCACAGATACGCAGTATTTT	CASSSLAGGTDTQYF
TRBV19	NA	NA	TRBJ2-3	TGTGCCACCAAAGGGTTTGGAGGATACAGCACAGATACGCAGTATTTT	CATKGFGGYSTDTQYF
TRBV9	NA	NA	TRBJ2-3	TGTGCCAGCAGCGTAGAGTTAGCATCGGATACGCAGTATTTT	CASSVELASDTQYF
TRBV7-9	NA	NA	TRBJ1-2	TGTGCCAGCAGCCCCCGGAACACCTTC	CASSPRNTF
TRBV25-1	NA	NA	TRBJ2-1	TGTGCCAGCAGTGTGGCTGGGCAGATCGCGCGGAATGAGCAGTTCTTC	CASSVAGQIARNEQFF
TRBV28	TRBD2	NA	TRBJ2-1	TGTGCCAGCCGACGACTAGCGGGGTACAATGAGCAGTTCTTC	CASRRLAGYNEQFF
TRBV28	NA	NA	TRBJ1-2	TGTGCCAGCAGTTTAGTTGGGACAACAGGAGGCTACACCTTC	CASSLVGTTGGYTF
TRBV6-5	NA	NA	TRBJ2-3	TGTGCCAGCAGTTACTCGGCAGGGTCAGATACGCAGTATTTT	CASSYSAGSDTQYF
TRBV6-5	TRBD1	NA	TRBJ2-1	TGTGCCAGGGATGGCCTGCCAGGGGGCAATGAGCAGTTCTTC	CARDGLPGGNEQFF
TRBV7-2	NA	NA	TRBJ1-5	TGTGCCAGCAGCTTAGCTAAGGGTAGGCGCAATCAGCCCCAGCATTTT	CASSLAKGRRNQPQHF
TRBV3-1/TRBV3-2	NA	NA	TRBJ1-3	TGTGCCAGCAGCCCCGTCAGGGGCCCTGGAAACACCATATATTTT	CASSPVRGPGNTIYF
TRBV6-1	TRBD1	NA	TRBJ1-1	TGTGCCAGCAGTGAAGCGCTTGGGACAGGGAACACTGAAGCTTTCTTT	CASSEALGTGNTEAFF
TRBV27	TRBD1	NA	TRBJ1-1	TGTGCCAGCAGTTACAAACAGGGGGCTGAAGCTTTCTTT	CASSYKQGAEAFF
TRBV6-6	NA	NA	TRBJ2-2	TGTGCCAGCAGGGACCCAGGGGATCTGGGGACCGGGGAGCTGTTTTTT	CASRDPGDLGTGELFF
TRBV30	TRBD1	NA	TRBJ1-4	TGTGCCTGGAGTGTACGGACAGGTGAAAAACTGTTTTTT	CAWSVRTGEKLFF
TRBV27	NA	NA	TRBJ1-1	TGTGCCAGCAGTTGGGAAGGGAACACTGAAGCTTTCTTT	CASSWEGNTEAFF
TRBV18	TRBD2	NA	TRBJ2-1	TGTGCCAGCTCACCACGCTCGGGACTAGAGGTTAATGAGCAGTTCTTC	CASSPRSGLEVNEQFF
TRBV4-1	NA	once	TRBJ2-7	TGCGCCAGCAGCCAAGGGATCCAGGGAAACGAGCAGTACTTC	CASSQGIQGNEQYF
TRBV3-1/TRBV3-2	NA	NA	TRBJ2-3	TGTGCCAGCAGCTCCCGACTAGGAGACTCAGATACGCAGTATTTT	CASSSRLGDSDTQYF
TRBV12-3/TRBV12-4	NA	NA	TRBJ1-2	TGTGCCAGCAGGGTCTCAGGCTACACCTTC	CASRVSGYTF
TRBV13	NA	NA	TRBJ2-7	TGTGCCAGCAGCCCCGACCGATACGAGCAGTACTTC	CASSPDRYEQYF
TRBV27	NA	NA	TRBJ2-1	TGTGCCAGCAGTTTAGGGGGAGTCACCTACAATGAGCAGTTCTTC	CASSLGGVTYNEQFF
TRBV9	NA	NA	TRBJ1-3	TGTGCCAGCAGCCCGAGCGACTGGAACACCATATATTTT	CASSPSDWNTIYF
TRBV19	TRBD1	few	TRBJ2-3	TGTGCCAGTAGTAATTCCCGGGACAGCAAAGGAGATACGCAGTATTTT	CASSNSRDSKGDTQYF
TRBV7-9	NA	NA	TRBJ1-6	TGTGCCAGCAGCACGATTCCGTCACAGGTTGGGGGTGGTTCACCCCTCCACTTT	CASSTIPSQVGGGSPLHF
TRBV25-1	NA	NA	TRBJ1-6	TGTGCCAGCAGTTCATGGGGCGCCTATTCACCCCTCCACTTT	CASSSWGAYSPLHF
TRBV4-1	NA	NA	TRBJ1-2	TGCGCCAGCAGCCAAGACCGGGCTCGGGCTAACTATGGCTACACCTTC	CASSQDRARANYGYTF
TRBV28	NA	NA	TRBJ2-2	TGTGCCAGCAGTTTGGGGAGGCGAACAGACACCGGGGAGCTGTTTTTT	CASSLGRRTDTGELFF
TRBV10-2	NA	NA	TRBJ1-1	TGCGCCAGCGCCCTTCCAGACAGCGATACTGAAGCTTTCTTT	CASALPDSDTEAFF
TRBV6-1	TRBD1	once	TRBJ1-1	TGTGCCAGCAGTGAAGCTCTCGGACAGGGGGCTCGGTCCCCTGAAGCTTTCTTT	CASSEALGQGARSPEAFF
TRBV2	NA	NA	TRBJ2-7	TGTGCCAGCAGTGTGATGAGGACCGAGCAGTACTTC	CASSVMRTEQYF